These 20 T cell receptor beta chains were sequenced from one sample in a study of T cells in Graves' hyperthyroidism and ophthalmopathy. Using RNA transcripts as the source, TCR beta CDR3 regions were amplified. Carried out on the TCR CDR3, a first-round RT-PCR used the HTBI primer set. TCRdb independently ran MiXCR on the multiplex PCR reads; one entry per CDR3 protein. In the table there are about 610,000 distinct CDR3 sequences, around 15% of which are singletons. Sequenced input: blood. These receptors were obtained from a woman in her thirties or forties with Graves' ophthalmopathy.

In its sample, this clonotype was seen many times. The chain joins TRBV2 to TRBJ2-3, with D unresolved. The V gene lost 5 bases and the J gene lost 6 bases, with 18 bases spanning the gap. Looked up from germline, CDR1 is SNHLY and CDR2 is FYNNEI. CDR3 length: 15 residues. CDR3 loop: CASSPTPPEADTQYF. The CDR3 DNA follows: TGTGCCAGCAGTCCGACCCCCCCCGAGGCGGATACGCAGTATTTT.

This clonotype was counted a few times. Here the CDR3 DNA reads TGTGCCAGTAGTAACCGGGAGGGCTACGAGCAGTACTTC. It specifies CASSNREGYEQYF. The V gene is TRBV19, the J gene TRBJ2-7; 8 bases fit TRBD2. Losses at the gene ends were 4 bases for V and 3 bases for J; bases not matched to a gene: 2. This CDR3 spans 13 amino acids. Germline V gives CDR1 LNHDA, CDR2 SQIVND (reference sequence). Full variable domain (rest looked up from reference TRBV19 and TRBJ2-7): DGGITQSPKYLFRKEGQNVTLSCEQNLNHDAMYWYRQDPGQGLRLIYYSQIVNDFQKGDIAEGYSVSREKKESFPLTVTSAQKNPTAFYLCASSNREGYEQYFGPGTRLTVT.

The chain couples TRBV19 to TRBJ1-5, with D uncertain. The CDR3 is made up of 12 amino acids. V lost 10 bases, J lost 5 bases, and 12 bases lay in between. Per germline, CDR1 LNHDA and CDR2 SQIVND (reference sequence). The CDR3 region has the DNA TGTGCCACTAGGCATCCCTATCAGCCCCAGCATTTT. Translated: CATRHPYQPQHF.

This chain joins TRBV5-5 and TRBJ1-5; D may be TRBD1 (6 bases). This CDR3 is built from 16 residues. The V end lost 4 bases, the J end lost 6 bases, and 20 bases lay between the germline ends. Germline assignment: CDR1 SGHKS and CDR2 YYEKEE (reference sequence). The chain's CDR3 is CASSPEGGARPQPQHF. CDR3 nucleotides: TGTGCCAGCAGCCCCGAGGGGGGGGCGAGGCCTCAGCCCCAGCATTTT.

This clonotype was counted at least ten times. V gene TRBV2 combines with J gene TRBJ1-2; 9 bases map to TRBD1. V was pared by 5 bases and J by 5 bases, with 12 bases of the junction left unmatched. CDR1 and CDR2 from the germline V gene are SNHLY and FYNNEI. This CDR3 comprises 16 residues. The CDR3 DNA is TGTGCCAGCAGTTCTAGAACAGGGGGCTCGTTATATGGCTACACCTTC. Its translation: CASSSRTGGSLYGYTF. The variable domain in full, completed from reference TRBV2 and TRBJ1-2, reads EPEVTQTPSHQVTQMGQEVILRCVPISNHLYFYWYRQILGQKVEFLVSFYNNEISEKSEIFDDQFSVERPDGSNFTLKIRSTKLEDSAMYFCASSSRTGGSLYGYTFGSGTRLTVV.

This clonotype was seen a few times. V and J are TRBV19 and TRBJ1-1, with D possibly matching TRBD1 (5 bases). From germline, CDR1 is LNHDA and CDR2 SQIVND (reference sequence). Trimming shortened V by 7 bases and J by 0 bases, and 15 bases separated the two germline ends. The length of the CDR3 is 15 residues. CDR3 amino acids: CASNGMVTVNTEAFF. DNA for the CDR3: TGTGCCAGTAACGGTATGGTGACAGTGAACACTGAAGCTTTCTTT.

The gene calls are TRBV2 and TRBJ2-1; D possibly corresponds to TRBD2 (7 bases). V lost 0 bases to trimming and J lost 6 bases, with 15 bases between them. The germline CDR1 and CDR2 sequences are SNHLY and FYNNEI. CDR3 length: 16 amino acids. The DNA for the CDR3 is TGTGCCAGCAGTGAAGCGTTAGGGGGGGCTAGCAATGAGCAGTTCTTC. Translated, it gives CASSEALGGASNEQFF.

This clonotype was seen at least ten times. CDR3 DNA sequence: TGTGCCTGGAGTTCCCACCCCCTTAGTAGTGAGCAGTTCTTC. Amino acid sequence: CAWSSHPLSSEQFF. V usage is TRBV30 and J usage is TRBJ2-1, with D unclear. This CDR3 contains 14 residues. V lost 2 bases and J 9 bases, leaving 17 bases between the germline ends. The germline V gene encodes CDR1 GTSNPN and CDR2 SVGIG (reference sequence).

This clonotype was detected only a few times. The chain combines TRBV7-9 with TRBJ2-3, with D perhaps matching TRBD1 (6 bases). Trimming took 6 bases from V and 0 from J, leaving 13 bases between them. The CDR3 extends over 15 amino acids. In germline, CDR1 is SEHNR, CDR2 FQNEAQ (reference sequence). Here the CDR3 DNA reads TGTGCCAGCAGAGGGGAAACAGGGAGCACAGATACGCAGTATTTT. It encodes CASRGETGSTDTQYF.

In its sample, this clonotype was seen many times. This chain connects TRBV30 to TRBJ1-1; 7 bases map to TRBD1. The CDR3 sequence is 15 residues long. V shed 1 base, J shed 2 bases, and the junction held 7 bases outside the gene matches. Looked up from germline, CDR1 is GTSNPN and CDR2 is SVGIG (reference sequence). The CDR3 DNA reads as TGTGCCTGGAGTGAAGACAGGGAGTATAACACTGAAGCTTTCTTT. It yields the protein CAWSEDREYNTEAFF.

The chain uses TRBV24-1 and TRBJ1-1; 7 nucleotides match TRBD1. The CDR3 is made up of 16 amino acids. Germline assignment: CDR1 KGHDR and CDR2 SFDVKD. Unmatched junction bases numbered 8, after V lost 5 bases and J lost 0 bases. The CDR3, as DNA: TGTGCCACCAGTGTAGTTCAGGGGGTGATGAACACTGAAGCTTTCTTT. It translates to CATSVVQGVMNTEAFF.

This clonotype was picked up many times. V gene TRBV11-2 combines with J gene TRBJ2-3; 9 bases line up with TRBD2. The V and J ends lost 4 bases and 6 bases, in that order; junction bases with no gene match: 8. There are 15 residues in the CDR3. CDR1 is SGHAT and CDR2 is FQNNGV in the germline V gene. CDR3 amino acids: CASSSGAGGGDTQYF. The CDR3 bases are TGTGCCAGCAGCTCCGGAGCGGGAGGAGGGGATACGCAGTATTTT.

Only a few counts were recorded for this clonotype. The chain combines TRBV27 with TRBJ1-1; no definite D call. The CDR3 spans 15 residues. The ends were cut back, 4 bases at V and 0 bases at J, with 12 bases in the middle. The germline CDR1 and CDR2 sequences are MNHEY and SMNVEV (reference sequence). The CDR3 bases are TGTGCCAGCAGTTACCGTGGCCCCATGAACACTGAAGCTTTCTTT. It encodes CASSYRGPMNTEAFF.

This clonotype has ten or more counts. The chain has TRBV27 and TRBJ2-1; no reliable D call. Germline lookup yields CDR1 MNHEY and CDR2 SMNVEV (reference sequence). This CDR3 comprises 15 residues. V was shortened by 5 bases and J by 7 bases, with 18 bases between the two germline ends. The DNA of the CDR3 is TGTGCCAGCAGTCGGGTCCCATGGACGGAGAATGAGCAGTTCTTC. Translated, it gives CASSRVPWTENEQFF.

The chain recombines TRBV5-6 with TRBJ2-7; D gene uncertain. Trimming cost V 5 bases and J 3 bases, with 9 bases left between them. The CDR3 is 12 residues long. Germline V gene data show CDR1 as SGHDT and CDR2 as YYEEEE. The CDR3 loop is CASSFSNYEQYF. CDR3 in DNA: TGTGCCAGCAGTTTCTCCAACTACGAGCAGTACTTC. The variable domain in full, with the rest retrieved from reference TRBV5-6 and TRBJ2-7, is DAGVTQSPTHLIKTRGQQVTLRCSPKSGHDTVSWYQQALGQGPQFIFQYYEEEERQRGNFPDRFSGHQFPNYSSELNVNALLLGDSALYLCASSFSNYEQYFGPGTRLTVT.

This rearrangement joins TRBV6-1 to TRBJ2-5, with TRBD2 identical over 7 bases. Trimming cost V 3 bases and J 2 bases; bases outside gene matches: 6. CDR3 length: 15 residues. Germline loops: CDR1 MNHNS, CDR2 SASEGT. CDR3 amino acids: CASSESLASQETQYF. The DNA of the CDR3 is TGTGCCAGCAGTGAGTCACTAGCGTCACAAGAGACCCAGTACTTC.

There are many counts of this clonotype. The V call is TRBV3-1, the J call TRBJ1-1, with D possibly matching TRBD1 (5 bases). In germline, CDR1 is LGHDT, CDR2 YNNKEL (reference sequence). The CDR3 has 16 amino acids. The germline V and J ends were trimmed by 5 bases and 1 base, with 17 bases remaining between them. CDR3 bases: TGTGCCAGCAGCATCGGGTTGGGGGTCCCGAACACTGAAGCTTTCTTT. Its protein is CASSIGLGVPNTEAFF.

This chain uses TRBV6-8 with TRBJ2-3, with a tentative D call TRBD1 (6 bases). The CDR3 contains 15 residues. V lost 3 bases, J lost 2 bases, and 12 bases lay in between. The germline gives CDR1 MNHGY, CDR2 SAAAGT. This CDR3 reads CASSYKPGDTDTQYF. The CDR3 DNA is TGTGCCAGCAGTTATAAACCAGGGGACACAGATACGCAGTATTTT.

The chain is built from TRBV6-2 or TRBV6-3 and TRBJ2-7; D is perhaps TRBD2 (5 bases). CDR1 is MNHEY, CDR2 SVGEGT, per germline. The V and J ends lost 5 bases and 3 bases respectively, with 11 bases between them. The length of the CDR3 is 13 residues. CDR3 amino acids: CASSHRTGYEQYF. The CDR3 DNA follows: TGTGCCAGCAGTCACCGGACTGGCTACGAGCAGTACTTC.

V gene TRBV10-3 combines with J gene TRBJ2-1, with 9 bases fitting TRBD1. CDR1 and CDR2 (germline): ENHRY, SYGVKD. The CDR3 totals 15 residues. The junction had 9 bases not matched to a gene; V was cut back by 4 bases and J by 8 bases. CDR3 nucleotides: TGTGCCATCAGTGGACCGGGACAGGGTCTCCATGAGCAGTTCTTC. It is translated as CAISGPGQGLHEQFF.